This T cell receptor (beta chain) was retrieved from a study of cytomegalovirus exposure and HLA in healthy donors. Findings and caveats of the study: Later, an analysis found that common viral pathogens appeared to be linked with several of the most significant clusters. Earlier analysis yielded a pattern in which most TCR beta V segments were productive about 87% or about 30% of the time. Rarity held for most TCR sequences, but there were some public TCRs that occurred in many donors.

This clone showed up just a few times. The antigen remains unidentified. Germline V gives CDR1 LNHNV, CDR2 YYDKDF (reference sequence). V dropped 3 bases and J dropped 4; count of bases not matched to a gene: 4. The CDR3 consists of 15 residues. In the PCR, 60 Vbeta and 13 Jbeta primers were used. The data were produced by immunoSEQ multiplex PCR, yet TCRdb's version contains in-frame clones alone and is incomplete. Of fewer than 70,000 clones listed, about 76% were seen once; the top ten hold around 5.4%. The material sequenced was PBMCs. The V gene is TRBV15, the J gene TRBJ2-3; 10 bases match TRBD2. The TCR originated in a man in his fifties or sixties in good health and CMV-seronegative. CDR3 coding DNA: TGTGCCACCAGCAGCCTAGCGGGAGATTCAGATACGCAGTATTTT. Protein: CATSSLAGDSDTQYF.